This T cell receptor (beta chain) was sequenced for a study of tissue T cells after allogeneic stem cell transplantation. In its sample, this clone is medium-sized. The antigen remains unidentified. Mouse gene names and germline throughout. Sequencing ends 1 residue short of the CDR3 end; the germline J gene provides the rest. Other DNA sequences of this sample code for an identical CDR3. Notes on the study in general: TCR repertoires tracked anatomic similarity, regardless of disease or transplant status. Blood and spleen captured only part of the tissue TCR repertoire.

Germline V gives CDR1 KGHPV, CDR2 FQNQEV (reference sequence). Between the trimmed V and J ends, which lost 2 bases and 0 bases, there was a span of 5 bases. The CDR3 length is 14 residues. Measured with immunoSEQ multiplex PCR; TCRdb has only the in-frame clones, and not every one. The sample holds 10,000 or so clones; under 40% are singletons and the top ten take about 1.9%. Time point indicated: mouse harvest day 7 after allogeneic transplant. Each mouse received 10^7 T-cell-depleted marrow cells plus 10^6 splenic CD5+ T cells by tail vein. B6 (H2b) cells into BALB/c (H2d) mice; tissues taken at day 7 or 14.

The origin of this receptor is a female BALB/c mouse given C57BL/6 T cells with graft-versus-host disease after an allogeneic hematopoietic cell transplant. The chain carries TRBV26 and TRBJ1-3; D is unclear. Sequenced: skin. The DNA read from the CDR3 is TGTGCCAGCAGTCTGGATAATTCTGGAAATACGCTCTAT. Encoded protein: CASSLDNSGNTLY. In full, the CDR3 is CASSLDNSGNTLYF.